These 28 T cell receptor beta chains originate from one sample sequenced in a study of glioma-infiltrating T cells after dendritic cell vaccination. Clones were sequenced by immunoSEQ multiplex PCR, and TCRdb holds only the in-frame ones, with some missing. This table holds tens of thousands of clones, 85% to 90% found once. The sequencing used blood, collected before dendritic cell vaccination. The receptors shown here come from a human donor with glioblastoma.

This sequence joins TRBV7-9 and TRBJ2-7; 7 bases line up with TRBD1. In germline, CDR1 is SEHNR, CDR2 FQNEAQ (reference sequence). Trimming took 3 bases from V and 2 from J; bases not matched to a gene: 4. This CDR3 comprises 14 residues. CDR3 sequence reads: CASSLTGQTYEQYF. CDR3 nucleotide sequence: TGTGCCAGCAGCTTGACGGGACAGACCTACGAGCAGTACTTC.

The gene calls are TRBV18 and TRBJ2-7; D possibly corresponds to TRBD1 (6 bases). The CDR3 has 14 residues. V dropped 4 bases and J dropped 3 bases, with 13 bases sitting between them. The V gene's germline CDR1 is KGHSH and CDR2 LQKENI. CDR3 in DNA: TGTGCCAGCTCACGGTGGGACACCTACTACGAGCAGTACTTC. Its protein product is CASSRWDTYYEQYF.

CDR3 coding DNA: TGTGCCAGCAGGCCCGGGGGACAGGGGGTTTATAGCAATCAGCCCCAGCATTTT. Its translation is CASRPGGQGVYSNQPQHF. The chain is built from TRBV2 and TRBJ1-5; 11 bases line up with TRBD1. This CDR3 spans 18 amino acids. Per the germline V gene, CDR1 is SNHLY and CDR2 is FYNNEI. The V and J ends lost 6 bases and 0 bases, in that order; junction bases with no gene match: 10.

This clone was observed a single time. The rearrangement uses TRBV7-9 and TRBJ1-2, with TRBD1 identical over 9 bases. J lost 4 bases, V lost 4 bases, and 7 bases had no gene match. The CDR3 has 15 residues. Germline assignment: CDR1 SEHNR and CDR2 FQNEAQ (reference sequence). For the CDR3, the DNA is TGTGCCAGCAGCTACGCCGGGACAGGGTCCTATGGCTACACCTTC. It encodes CASSYAGTGSYGYTF.

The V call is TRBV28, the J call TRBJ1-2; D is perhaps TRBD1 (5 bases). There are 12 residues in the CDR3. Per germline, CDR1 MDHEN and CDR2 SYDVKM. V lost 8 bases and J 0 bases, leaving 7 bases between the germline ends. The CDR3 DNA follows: TGTGCCAGCGGGGGGTCTAACTATGGCTACACCTTC. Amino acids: CASGGSNYGYTF.

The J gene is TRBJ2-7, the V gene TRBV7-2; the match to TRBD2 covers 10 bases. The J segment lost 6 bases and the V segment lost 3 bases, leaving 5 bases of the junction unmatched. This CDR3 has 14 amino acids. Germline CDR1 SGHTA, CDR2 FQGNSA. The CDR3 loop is CASSFGLAGAEQYF. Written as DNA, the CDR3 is TGTGCCAGCAGCTTTGGGCTAGCGGGGGCCGAGCAGTACTTC.

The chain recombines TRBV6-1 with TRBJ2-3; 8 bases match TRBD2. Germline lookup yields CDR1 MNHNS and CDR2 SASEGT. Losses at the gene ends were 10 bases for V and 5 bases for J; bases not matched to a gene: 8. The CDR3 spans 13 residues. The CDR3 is CATWAGGGDTQYF. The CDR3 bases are TGTGCCACTTGGGCGGGGGGCGGAGATACGCAGTATTTT.

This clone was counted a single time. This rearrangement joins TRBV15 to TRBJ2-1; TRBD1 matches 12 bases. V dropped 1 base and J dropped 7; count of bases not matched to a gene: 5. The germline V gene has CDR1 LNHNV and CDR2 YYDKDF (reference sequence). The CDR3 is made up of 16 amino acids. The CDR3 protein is CATSRGRDRGLNEQFF. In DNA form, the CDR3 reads TGTGCCACCAGCAGAGGCCGGGACAGGGGGCTGAATGAGCAGTTCTTC. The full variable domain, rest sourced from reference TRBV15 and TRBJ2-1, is DAMVIQNPRYQVTQFGKPVTLSCSQTLNHNVMYWYQQKSSQAPKLLFHYYDKDFNNEADTPDNFQSRRPNTSFCFLDIRSPGLGDTAMYLCATSRGRDRGLNEQFFGPGTRLTVL.

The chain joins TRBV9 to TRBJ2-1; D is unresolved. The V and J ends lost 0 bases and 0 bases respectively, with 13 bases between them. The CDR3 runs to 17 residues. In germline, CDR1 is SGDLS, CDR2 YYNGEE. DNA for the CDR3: TGTGCCAGCAGCGTAGCTGGCTGGGCGAGCTCCTACAATGAGCAGTTCTTC. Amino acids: CASSVAGWASSYNEQFF.

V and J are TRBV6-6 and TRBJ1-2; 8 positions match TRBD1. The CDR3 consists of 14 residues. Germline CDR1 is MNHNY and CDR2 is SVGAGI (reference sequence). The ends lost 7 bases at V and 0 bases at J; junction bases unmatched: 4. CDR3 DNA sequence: TGTGCCAGCACTAGACAGGGGCCTAACTATGGCTACACCTTC. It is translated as CASTRQGPNYGYTF.

The CDR3 DNA follows: TGTGCCAGCAGCTCCCTGGGGCTAGCGGGGGGGCGGTATACGCAGTATTTT. Translated, it gives CASSSLGLAGGRYTQYF. The rearrangement uses TRBV5-6 and TRBJ2-3; TRBD2 agrees at 12 bases. This CDR3 spans 17 amino acids. Germline trimming cut 3 bases from V and 7 bases from J; bases unmatched to any gene: 12. The germline V gene encodes CDR1 SGHDT and CDR2 YYEEEE.

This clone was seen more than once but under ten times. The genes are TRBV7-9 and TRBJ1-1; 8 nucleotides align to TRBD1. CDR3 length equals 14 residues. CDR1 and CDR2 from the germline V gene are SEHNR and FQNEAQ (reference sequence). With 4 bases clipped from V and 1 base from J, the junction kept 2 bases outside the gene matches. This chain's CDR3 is CASSWGTGNTEAFF. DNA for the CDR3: TGTGCCAGCAGCTGGGGGACAGGGAACACTGAAGCTTTCTTT.

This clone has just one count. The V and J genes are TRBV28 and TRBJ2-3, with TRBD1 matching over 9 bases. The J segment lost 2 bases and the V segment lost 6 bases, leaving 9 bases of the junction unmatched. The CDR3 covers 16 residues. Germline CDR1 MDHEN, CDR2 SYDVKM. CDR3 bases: TGTGCCAGCAGCCCCCCAGGGACAGGGCTCACAGATACGCAGTATTTT. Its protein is CASSPPGTGLTDTQYF.

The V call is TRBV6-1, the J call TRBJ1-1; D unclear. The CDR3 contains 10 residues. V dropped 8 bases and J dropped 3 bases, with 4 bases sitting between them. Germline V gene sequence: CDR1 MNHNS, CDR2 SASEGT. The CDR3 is CASGDTEAFF. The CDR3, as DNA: TGTGCCAGCGGAGACACTGAAGCTTTCTTT.

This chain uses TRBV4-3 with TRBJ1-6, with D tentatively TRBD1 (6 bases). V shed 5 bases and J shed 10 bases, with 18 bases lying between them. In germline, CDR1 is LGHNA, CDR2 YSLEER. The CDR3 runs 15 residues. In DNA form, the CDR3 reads TGCGCCAGCAGCAGTCGGCTCAGGGGAATATCACCCCTCCACTTT. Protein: CASSSRLRGISPLHF.

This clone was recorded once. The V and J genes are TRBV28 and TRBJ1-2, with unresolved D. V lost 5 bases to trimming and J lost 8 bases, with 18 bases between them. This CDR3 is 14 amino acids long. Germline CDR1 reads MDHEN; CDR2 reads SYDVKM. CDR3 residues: CASSARTASGGYTF. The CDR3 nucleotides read TGTGCCAGCAGTGCAAGAACAGCTTCGGGGGGCTACACCTTC.

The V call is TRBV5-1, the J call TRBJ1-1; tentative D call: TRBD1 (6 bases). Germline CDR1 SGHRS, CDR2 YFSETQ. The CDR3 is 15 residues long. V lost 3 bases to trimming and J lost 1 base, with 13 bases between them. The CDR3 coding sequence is TGCGCCAGCAGCTCAACCGGGACACCGAACACTGAAGCTTTCTTT. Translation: CASSSTGTPNTEAFF. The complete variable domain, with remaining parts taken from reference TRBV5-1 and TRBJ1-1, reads KAGVTQTPRYLIKTRGQQVTLSCSPISGHRSVSWYQQTPGQGLQFLFEYFSETQRNKGNFPGRFSGRQFSNSRSEMNVSTLELGDSALYLCASSSTGTPNTEAFFGQGTRLTVV.

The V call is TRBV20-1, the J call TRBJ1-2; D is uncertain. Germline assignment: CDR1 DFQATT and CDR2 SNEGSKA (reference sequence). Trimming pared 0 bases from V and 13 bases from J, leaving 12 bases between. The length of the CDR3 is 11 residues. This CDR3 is CSARDNLAVTF. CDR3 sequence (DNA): TGCAGTGCTAGAGATAACTTAGCCGTCACCTTC.

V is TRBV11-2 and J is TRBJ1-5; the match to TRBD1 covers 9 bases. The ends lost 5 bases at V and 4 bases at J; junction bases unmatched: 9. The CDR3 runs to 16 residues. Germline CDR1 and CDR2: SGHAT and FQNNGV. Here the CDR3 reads CASSTGTGRGNQPQHF. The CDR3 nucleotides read TGTGCCAGCAGCACCGGGACAGGGCGAGGAAATCAGCCCCAGCATTTT. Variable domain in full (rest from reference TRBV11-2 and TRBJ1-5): EAGVAQSPRYKIIEKRQSVAFWCNPISGHATLYWYQQILGQGPKLLIQFQNNGVVDDSQLPKDRFSAERLKGVDSTLKIQPAKLEDSAVYLCASSTGTGRGNQPQHFGDGTRLSIL.

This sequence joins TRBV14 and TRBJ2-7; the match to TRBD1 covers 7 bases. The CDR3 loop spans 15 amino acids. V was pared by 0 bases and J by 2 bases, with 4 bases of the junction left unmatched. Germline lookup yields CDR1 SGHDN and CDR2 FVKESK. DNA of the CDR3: TGTGCCAGCAGCCAAGAGCGGACAGGAACCTACGAGCAGTACTTC. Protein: CASSQERTGTYEQYF.

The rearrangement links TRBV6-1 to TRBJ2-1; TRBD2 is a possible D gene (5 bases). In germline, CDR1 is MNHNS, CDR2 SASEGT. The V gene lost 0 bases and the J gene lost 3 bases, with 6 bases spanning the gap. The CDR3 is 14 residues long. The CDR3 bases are TGTGCCAGCAGTGAAGCGGGAGACTACAATGAGCAGTTCTTC. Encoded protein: CASSEAGDYNEQFF.

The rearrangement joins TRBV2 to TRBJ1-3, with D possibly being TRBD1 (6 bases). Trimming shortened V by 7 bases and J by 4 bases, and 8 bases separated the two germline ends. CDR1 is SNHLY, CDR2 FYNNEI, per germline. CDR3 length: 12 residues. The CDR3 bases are TGTGCCAGCAAGGGGGAAGGAAACACCATATATTTT. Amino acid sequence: CASKGEGNTIYF.

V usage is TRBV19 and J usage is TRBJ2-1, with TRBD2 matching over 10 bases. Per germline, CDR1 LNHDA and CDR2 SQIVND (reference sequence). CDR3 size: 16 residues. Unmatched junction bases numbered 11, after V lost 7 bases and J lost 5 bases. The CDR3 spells CASTKKREGLDNEQFF. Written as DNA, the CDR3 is TGTGCCAGTACTAAGAAGCGGGAGGGCCTTGACAATGAGCAGTTCTTC.

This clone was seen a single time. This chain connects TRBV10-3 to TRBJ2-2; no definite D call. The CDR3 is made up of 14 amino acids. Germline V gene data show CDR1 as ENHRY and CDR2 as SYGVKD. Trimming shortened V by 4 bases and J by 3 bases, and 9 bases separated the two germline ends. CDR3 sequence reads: CAISAGFDTGELFF. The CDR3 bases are TGTGCCATCAGTGCAGGTTTCGACACCGGGGAGCTGTTTTTT.

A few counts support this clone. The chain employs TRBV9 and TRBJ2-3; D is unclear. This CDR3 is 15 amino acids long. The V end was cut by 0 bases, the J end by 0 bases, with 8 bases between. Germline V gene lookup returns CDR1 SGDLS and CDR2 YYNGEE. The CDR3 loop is CASSVALQSTDTQYF. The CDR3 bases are TGTGCCAGCAGCGTAGCTCTCCAGAGCACAGATACGCAGTATTTT.

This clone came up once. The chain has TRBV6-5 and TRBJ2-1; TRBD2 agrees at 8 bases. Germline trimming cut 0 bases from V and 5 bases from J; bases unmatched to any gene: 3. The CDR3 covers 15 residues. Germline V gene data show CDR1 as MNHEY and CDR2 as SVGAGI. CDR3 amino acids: CASSYSSGVDNEQFF. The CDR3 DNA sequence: TGTGCCAGCAGTTACTCTAGCGGGGTCGACAATGAGCAGTTCTTC.

The CDR3 DNA reads TGTGCCAGCAGTTTATTCGCAGAAATGAACACTGAAGCTTTCTTT. Translated: CASSLFAEMNTEAFF. V gene TRBV27 combines with J gene TRBJ1-1, with D unclear. Germline CDR1 is MNHEY and CDR2 is SMNVEV (reference sequence). The V end lost 1 base, the J end lost 0 bases, and 9 bases lay between the germline ends. The CDR3 length is 15 residues.

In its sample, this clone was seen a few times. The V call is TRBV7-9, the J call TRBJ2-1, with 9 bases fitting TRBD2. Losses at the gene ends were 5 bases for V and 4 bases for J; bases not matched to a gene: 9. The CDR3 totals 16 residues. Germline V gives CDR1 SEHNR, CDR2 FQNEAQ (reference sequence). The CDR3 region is CASSPGAGGFYNEQFF. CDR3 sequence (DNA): TGTGCCAGCAGCCCGGGTGCGGGGGGGTTTTACAATGAGCAGTTCTTC.